This T cell receptor beta chain stems from a study of blood T cell repertoires in COVID-19. This CDR3 region has 16 residues. V gave up 6 bases and J gave up 3 bases, with 20 bases separating them. Germline-derived CDR1 and CDR2 are MNHEY and SVGEGT. Sequenced by immunoSEQ multiplex PCR; TCRdb stores in-frame clones only, minus some. The sample lists about 280,000 clones; 65% to 90% were seen once. In this sample, this clone turned up once. The gene calls are TRBV6-2 or TRBV6-3 and TRBJ1-1, with D tentatively TRBD1 (6 bases). Sequences were obtained from peripheral blood. The TCR comes from a human donor in a cohort sampled during active COVID-19. The DNA of the CDR3 is TGTGCCAGCAGCCACCGGGACACCGGGAGGTACACTGAAGCTTTCTTT. Translated: CASSHRDTGRYTEAFF.